This TCR beta chain was profiled in a study of human T cells and chemical hapten exposure. Looking at the study overall: Small pooled library volume differences mainly caused per-sample TCR yield variation.

V dropped 4 bases and J dropped 6 bases, with 10 bases sitting between them. The V gene's germline CDR1 is MNHEY and CDR2 SMNVEV (reference sequence). The CDR3 spans 13 residues. TCRdb called the RACE reads again in MiXCR, with one record for every CDR3 protein. The repertoire holds about 120,000 distinct CDR3 sequences, with about 13% as singletons. Time point here: pre-sensitization, week 0. Sample treatment: therapeutic diphenylcyclopropenone sensitization with weekly scalp DPC. The input for sequencing was whole blood, taken in connection with sensitization to the hapten diphenylcyclopropenone (DPC). This receptor was taken from a woman aged 18-30 years with alopecia areata. Some clones in this sample may be carry-over from other donors' samples. The chain employs TRBV27 and TRBJ2-1; possible D gene TRBD1, 6 bases. The CDR3 loop is CASSSGTLNEQFF. CDR3 in DNA: TGTGCCAGCAGTTCCGGGACACTCAATGAGCAGTTCTTC.